The T cell receptor beta chain under discussion was sequenced for a study of PD-L1 blockade in urothelial cancer. The CDR3 runs to 16 residues. Method: immunoSEQ multiplex PCR; TCRdb's copy keeps in-frame clones and lacks some. The table lists about 100,000 clones, roughly nine tenths of them singletons, with under 0.95% in the top ten. In its sample, this clone was seen once. This TCR derives from a woman aged 80 or over with urothelial cancer. This chain links TRBV21-1 with TRBJ2-3; TRBD1 is the table's D call and was not checked against the DNA. TRBV21-1 is labeled a pseudogene. Sequencing used PBMCs, obtained around atezolizumab (anti-PD-L1) treatment. As DNA, the CDR3 is TGTGCCAGCAGCAAAGTGGAGGCTTCAGGGGCAGATACGCAGTATTTT. Translated, it gives CASSKVEASGADTQYF.